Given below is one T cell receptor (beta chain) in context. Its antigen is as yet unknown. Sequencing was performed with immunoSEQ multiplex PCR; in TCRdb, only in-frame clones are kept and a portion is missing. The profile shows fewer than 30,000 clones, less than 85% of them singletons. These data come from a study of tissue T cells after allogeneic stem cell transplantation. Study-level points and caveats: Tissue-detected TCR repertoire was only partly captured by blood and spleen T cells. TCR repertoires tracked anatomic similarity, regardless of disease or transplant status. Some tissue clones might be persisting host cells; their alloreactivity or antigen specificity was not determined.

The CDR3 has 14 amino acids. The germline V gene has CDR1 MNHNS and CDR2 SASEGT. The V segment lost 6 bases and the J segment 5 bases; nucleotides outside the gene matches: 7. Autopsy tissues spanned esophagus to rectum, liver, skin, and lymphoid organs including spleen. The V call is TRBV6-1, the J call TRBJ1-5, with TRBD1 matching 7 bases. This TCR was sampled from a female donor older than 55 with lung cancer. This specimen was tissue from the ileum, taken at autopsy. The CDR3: CASSQTGFDQPQHF. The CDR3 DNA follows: TGTGCCAGCAGCCAGACAGGGTTCGATCAGCCCCAGCATTTT.